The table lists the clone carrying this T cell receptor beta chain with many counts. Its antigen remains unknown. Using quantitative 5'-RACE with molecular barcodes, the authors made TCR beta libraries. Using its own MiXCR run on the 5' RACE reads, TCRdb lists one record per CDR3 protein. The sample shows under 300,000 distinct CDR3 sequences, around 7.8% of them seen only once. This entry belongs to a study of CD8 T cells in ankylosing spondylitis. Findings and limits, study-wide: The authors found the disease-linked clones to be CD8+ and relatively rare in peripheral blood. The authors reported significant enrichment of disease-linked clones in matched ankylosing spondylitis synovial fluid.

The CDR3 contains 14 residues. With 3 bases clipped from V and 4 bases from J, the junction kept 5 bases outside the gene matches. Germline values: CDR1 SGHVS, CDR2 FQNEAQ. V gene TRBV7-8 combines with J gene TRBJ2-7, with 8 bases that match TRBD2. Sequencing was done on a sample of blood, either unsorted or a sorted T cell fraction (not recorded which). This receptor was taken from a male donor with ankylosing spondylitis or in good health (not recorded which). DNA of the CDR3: TGTGCCAGCAGCTTCGGACTAGCTCGATACGAGCAGTACTTC. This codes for CASSFGLARYEQYF.